The source of this T cell receptor (beta chain) is a study of T cell repertoires in cytomegalovirus infection. This clonotype was detected a few times. Its antigen remains unidentified. Germline V gene data show CDR1 as MNHNS and CDR2 as SASEGT. V gave up 4 bases and J gave up 0 bases; unmatched junction bases: 4. This CDR3 has 16 amino acids. Overall study findings and caveats: Dominating the ex vivo response were HLA-C-restricted CMV-specific TCR beta clonotypes.

TCRdb processed the reads anew with MiXCR; each CDR3 protein has one entry. Of around 180,000 distinct CDR3 sequences in the sample, roughly 19% were seen once. This clonotype was obtained from a human donor in good health (CMV status not recorded). Some clones in this sample may be carry-over from other donors' samples. Sequencing was carried out using PBMCs. The chain combines TRBV6-1 with TRBJ1-2, with 11 bases aligning to TRBD1. In DNA form, the CDR3 reads TGTGCCAGCAGTGGCGGACAGGGGGCAACTAACTATGGCTACACCTTC. Amino acid sequence: CASSGGQGATNYGYTF.